The sequence of this T cell receptor beta chain was determined in a study of cytomegalovirus exposure and HLA in healthy donors. Study-level findings and limits: Cytomegalovirus association was listed for 150 to 200 TCR beta chains. The tendency of first-cohort TCR clusters to co-occur in the 120 validation repertoires was the finding of a later analysis.

Profiled with immunoSEQ multiplex PCR; TCRdb holds only in-frame clones, not every one. The sample includes about 73,000 clones, roughly 96% of them seen just once. The donors were members of the validation cohort comprising about 130 subjects, separate from the approximately 670-subject first cohort. Trimming cost V 7 bases and J 7 bases; bases outside gene matches: 13. The CDR3 runs to 15 residues. Germline V gene sequence: CDR1 MNHEY, CDR2 SVGAGI. This clone was picked up one time. Its target is not known. Material for sequencing was PBMCs. The clonotype originates from a man aged 18-30 years in good health and CMV-seronegative. The chain combines TRBV6-5 with TRBJ2-5, with TRBD2 matching over 9 bases. The CDR3 region has the DNA TGTGCCAGCATCAAAGGGCGGGGGGGCCGCGGGACCCAGTACTTC. Protein sequence: CASIKGRGGRGTQYF.